The 18 T cell receptor beta chains in this list originate from one sample, sequenced in a study of T cell repertoires in cytomegalovirus infection. A single record per CDR3 protein comes from TCRdb applying MiXCR to the reads. The data contain about 310,000 distinct CDR3 sequences, 9.6% of them seen just once; the ten biggest clones take up approximately 2.4%. The sample was PBMCs. These receptors originate from a human donor in good health (CMV status not recorded). Some clones in this sample may be carry-over from other donors' samples.

This clonotype showed up many times. The chain has TRBV12-3 or TRBV12-4 and TRBJ2-6, with a weak D call TRBD2 (7 bases). Trimming removed 7 bases at V and 2 bases at J, with 18 bases between. This CDR3 comprises 17 residues. Written as DNA, the CDR3 is TGTGCCAGCACTCCCTCAAGGGGGGGAACTGGGGCCAACGTCCTGACTTTC. Protein product: CASTPSRGGTGANVLTF.

This clonotype occurred many times. This rearrangement joins TRBV7-2 to TRBJ2-7, with D hard to call. The germline gives CDR1 SGHTA, CDR2 FQGNSA. V shed 4 bases and J shed 4 bases, with 17 bases lying between them. This CDR3 spans 15 amino acids. Here the CDR3 reads CASSSHSAYGYEQYF. In DNA, the CDR3 is TGTGCCAGCAGCTCCCACTCGGCCTATGGTTACGAGCAGTACTTC.

This clonotype was recorded at least ten times. The V gene is TRBV7-9, the J gene TRBJ1-2; D is unresolved. There are 13 residues in the CDR3. Trimming cost V 3 bases and J 0 bases, with 5 bases left between them. Germline CDR1 SEHNR, CDR2 FQNEAQ (reference sequence). In nucleotides, the CDR3 is TGTGCCAGCAGCTTCTTAACTAACTATGGCTACACCTTC. Encoded protein: CASSFLTNYGYTF.

The genes are TRBV2 and TRBJ1-1; unclear D gene. The CDR3 covers 13 residues. CDR1 and CDR2 (germline): SNHLY, FYNNEI. Deletions cut 8 bases from V and 11 bases from J, with 21 bases between. The CDR3 region has the DNA TGTGCCAGCCTTGGCCTTCAAAAGGACCGGGCTTTCTTT. Protein: CASLGLQKDRAFF.

Comment on this clonotype: A much larger clone differs by one base, so this may be a read error. The chain combines TRBV7-6 with TRBJ1-3; TRBD1 matches at 9 bases. There are 19 residues in the CDR3. From germline, CDR1 is SGHVS and CDR2 FNYEAQ. Unmatched junction bases numbered 11, after V lost 2 bases and J lost 0 bases. The DNA for the CDR3 is TGTGCCAGCAGCTTATGGGACAGGGAAGCTATAAACTCTGGAAACACCATATATTTT. Translating it yields CASSLWDREAINSGNTIYF.

This clonotype was detected many times. The V call is TRBV2, the J call TRBJ1-1, with 9 bases that match TRBD1. The germline V gene has CDR1 SNHLY and CDR2 FYNNEI. J lost 5 bases, V lost 5 bases, and 6 bases had no gene match. The CDR3 sequence is 14 residues long. The CDR3 sequence: CASSMTGGETEAFF. CDR3 coding DNA: TGTGCCAGCAGTATGACAGGGGGAGAAACTGAAGCTTTCTTT.

The sample holds many counts of this clonotype. The chain uses TRBV12-3 or TRBV12-4 and TRBJ2-5, with a possible D match to TRBD2 (5 bases). Trimming left V 5 bases short and J 4 bases short, with 14 bases between. The CDR3 sequence is 14 residues long. The CDR3 nucleotides read TGTGCCAGCAGTCCGAGGGTTACAACAGAGACCCAGTACTTC. Protein sequence: CASSPRVTTETQYF.

This clonotype was detected ten times or more. This chain links TRBV6-2 or TRBV6-3 with TRBJ2-2, with 7 positions matching TRBD1. Germline V gene data show CDR1 as MNHEY and CDR2 as SVGEGT. The trim removed 0 bases at V and 4 bases at J, leaving 2 bases unmatched. The CDR3 extends over 15 amino acids. Here the CDR3 DNA reads TGTGCCAGCAGTTACTCGGACAGGCGCACCGGGGAGCTGTTTTTT. Translated, it gives CASSYSDRRTGELFF.

This clonotype was picked up one time. A much larger clone differs from this one at a single base, so this may be a read error. J is TRBJ2-1 and V is TRBV20-1; 12 bases agree with TRBD2. Looked up from germline, CDR1 is DFQATT and CDR2 is SNEGSKA (reference sequence). The CDR3 totals 18 residues. The CDR3 sequence is CGARDFGLAGGPGNEQFF. The CDR3 region has the DNA TGCGGTGCTAGAGATTTTGGGCTAGCGGGGGGGCCCGGCAATGAGCAGTTCTTC.

This clonotype showed up just a few times. The chain uses TRBV7-9 and TRBJ2-7; the D gene is possibly TRBD2 (5 bases). Germline CDR1 reads SEHNR; CDR2 reads FQNEAQ (reference sequence). V was cut by 5 bases and J by 3 bases, with 5 bases left in between. The CDR3 has 11 residues. In DNA form, the CDR3 reads TGTGCCAGCAGCCGGGACTACGAGCAGTACTTC. Translating gives CASSRDYEQYF.

In this sample, this clonotype turned up many times. This chain links TRBV7-2 with TRBJ1-2; D unresolved. Germline V gene sequence: CDR1 SGHTA, CDR2 FQGNSA. The V end lost 4 bases, the J end lost 1 base, and 7 bases lay between the germline ends. The CDR3 contains 13 residues. This CDR3 reads CASSSRDNYGYTF. CDR3 coding DNA: TGTGCCAGCAGCTCTAGGGATAACTATGGCTACACCTTC.

The CDR3 spells CASVGVQNEQYF. CDR3 nucleotides: TGTGCCAGCGTAGGGGTCCAGAACGAGCAGTACTTC. The gene calls are TRBV12-3 or TRBV12-4 and TRBJ2-7; tentatively, D is TRBD1 (5 bases). Trimming cost V 8 bases and J 5 bases, with 13 bases left between them. The CDR3 loop spans 12 amino acids.

This clonotype was counted at least ten times. The rearrangement uses TRBV4-1 and TRBJ2-1; D not certain. The CDR3 length is 13 residues. V lost 4 bases to trimming and J lost 7 bases, with 11 bases between them. Germline CDR1 and CDR2: MGHRA and YSYEKL. CDR3: CASSLRLKNEQFF. DNA of the CDR3: TGCGCCAGCAGCCTCAGACTCAAAAATGAGCAGTTCTTC.

In this sample, this clonotype turned up many times. The rearrangement joins TRBV7-3 to TRBJ2-3, with TRBD1 identical over 8 bases. V dropped 3 bases and J dropped 12; count of bases not matched to a gene: 2. CDR1 and CDR2 from the germline V gene are SGHTA and FQGTGA. The CDR3 spans 11 residues. In DNA form, the CDR3 reads TGTGCCAGCAGCTTTGGACAGGGACAGTATTTT. As protein: CASSFGQGQYF.

The genes are TRBV5-5 and TRBJ2-5; D assignment may be TRBD1 or TRBD2 (5 bases each). CDR1 is SGHKS and CDR2 is YYEKEE in the germline V gene (reference sequence). Trimming took 3 bases from V and 0 from J, leaving 12 bases between them. This CDR3 has 15 residues. The CDR3 nucleotides read TGTGCCAGCAGCTACGAGGGGCTAAACCAAGAGACCCAGTACTTC. This encodes CASSYEGLNQETQYF.

This clonotype was counted between two and nine times. The chain has TRBV18 and TRBJ2-1, with a tentative D call TRBD1 (6 bases). The CDR3 has 15 amino acids. Germline-derived CDR1 and CDR2 are KGHSH and LQKENI. The V end lost 1 base, the J end lost 6 bases, and 13 bases lay between the germline ends. Written as DNA, the CDR3 is TGTGCCAGCTCACCACAGCAGGGGACGGCCAATGAGCAGTTCTTC. This codes for CASSPQQGTANEQFF.

This clonotype was detected many times. The chain is built from TRBV4-1 and TRBJ1-4; 8 nucleotides line up with TRBD1. Trimming at V came to 0 bases and at J to 4 bases, leaving 4 bases not matched to a gene. The CDR3 totals 16 residues. Germline-derived CDR1 and CDR2 are MGHRA and YSYEKL. The CDR3 spells CASSQEGDRRNEKLFF. Written as DNA, the CDR3 is TGCGCCAGCAGCCAAGAGGGGGACAGGCGTAATGAAAAACTGTTTTTT.

This clonotype was recorded many times. The CDR3 loop reads CASMRQGQNYGYTF. The DNA of the CDR3 is TGTGCCAGCATGAGACAGGGGCAAAACTATGGCTACACCTTC. The chain links TRBV12-3 or TRBV12-4 to TRBJ1-2; 8 bases fit TRBD1. Trimming removed 7 bases from V and 2 bases from J; junction bases left unmatched: 6. This CDR3 has 14 amino acids.